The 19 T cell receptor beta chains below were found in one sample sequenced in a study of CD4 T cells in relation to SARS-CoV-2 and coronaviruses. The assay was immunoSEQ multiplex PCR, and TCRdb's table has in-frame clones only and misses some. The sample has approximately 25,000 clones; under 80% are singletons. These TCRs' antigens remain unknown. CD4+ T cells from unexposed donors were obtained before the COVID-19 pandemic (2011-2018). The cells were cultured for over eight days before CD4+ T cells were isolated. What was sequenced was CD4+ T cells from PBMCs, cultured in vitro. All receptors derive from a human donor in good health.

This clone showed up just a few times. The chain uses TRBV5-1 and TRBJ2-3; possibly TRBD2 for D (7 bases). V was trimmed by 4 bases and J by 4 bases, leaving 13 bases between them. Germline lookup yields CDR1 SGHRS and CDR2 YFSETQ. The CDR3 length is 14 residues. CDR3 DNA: TGCGCCAGCAGCGAACTAGGGGGGGCAGATACGCAGTATTTT. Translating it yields CASSELGGADTQYF.

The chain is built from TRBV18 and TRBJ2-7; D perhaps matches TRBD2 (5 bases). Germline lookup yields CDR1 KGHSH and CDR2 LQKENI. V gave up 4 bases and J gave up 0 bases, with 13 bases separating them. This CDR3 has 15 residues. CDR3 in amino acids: CASSLSRSGSYEQYF. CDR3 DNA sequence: TGTGCCAGCTCACTTTCCAGGAGCGGCTCCTACGAGCAGTACTTC.

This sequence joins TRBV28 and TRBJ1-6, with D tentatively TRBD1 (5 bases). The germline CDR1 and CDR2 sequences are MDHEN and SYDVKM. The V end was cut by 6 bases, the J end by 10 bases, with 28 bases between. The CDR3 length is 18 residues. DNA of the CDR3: TGTGCCAGCAGCGGCAGCGGAACTTGGGGGATGTCCATCTCACCCCTCCACTTT. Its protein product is CASSGSGTWGMSISPLHF.

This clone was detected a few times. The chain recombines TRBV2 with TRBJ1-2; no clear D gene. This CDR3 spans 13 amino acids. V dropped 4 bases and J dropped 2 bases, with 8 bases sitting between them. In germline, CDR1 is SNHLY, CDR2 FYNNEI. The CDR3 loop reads CASSVGKNYGYTF. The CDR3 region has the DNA TGTGCCAGCAGTGTGGGGAAGAACTATGGCTACACCTTC. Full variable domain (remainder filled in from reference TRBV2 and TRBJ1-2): EPEVTQTPSHQVTQMGQEVILRCVPISNHLYFYWYRQILGQKVEFLVSFYNNEISEKSEIFDDQFSVERPDGSNFTLKIRSTKLEDSAMYFCASSVGKNYGYTFGSGTRLTVV.

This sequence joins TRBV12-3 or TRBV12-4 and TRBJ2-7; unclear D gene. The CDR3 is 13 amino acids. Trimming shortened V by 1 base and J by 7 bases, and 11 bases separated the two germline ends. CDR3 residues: CASSLDRATEQYF. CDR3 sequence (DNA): TGTGCCAGCAGTTTAGACCGAGCCACGGAGCAGTACTTC.

This CDR3 reads CASGVVGQGQETQYF. In DNA form, the CDR3 reads TGTGCCAGCGGAGTGGTGGGACAGGGTCAAGAGACCCAGTACTTC. The V gene is TRBV2, the J gene TRBJ2-5; TRBD1 matches 9 bases. The germline V gene encodes CDR1 SNHLY and CDR2 FYNNEI. The CDR3 length is 15 residues. V lost 8 bases to trimming and J lost 2 bases; unmatched junction nucleotides: 9.

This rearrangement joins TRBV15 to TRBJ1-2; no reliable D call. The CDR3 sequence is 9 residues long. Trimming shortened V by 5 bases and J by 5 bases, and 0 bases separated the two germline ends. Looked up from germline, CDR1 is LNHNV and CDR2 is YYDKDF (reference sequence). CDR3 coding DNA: TGTGCCACCAGCTATGGCTACACCTTC. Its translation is CATSYGYTF.

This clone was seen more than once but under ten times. The CDR3 DNA reads TGTGCCAGCAGCCACGGACCTTCACCCCTCCACTTT. This codes for CASSHGPSPLHF. The chain couples TRBV3-1 (or the pseudogene TRBV3-2) to TRBJ1-6; D not resolved. Trimming shortened V by 3 bases and J by 9 bases, and 6 bases separated the two germline ends. The CDR3 covers 12 residues. Germline loops: CDR1 LGHDT, CDR2 YNNKEL (reference sequence).

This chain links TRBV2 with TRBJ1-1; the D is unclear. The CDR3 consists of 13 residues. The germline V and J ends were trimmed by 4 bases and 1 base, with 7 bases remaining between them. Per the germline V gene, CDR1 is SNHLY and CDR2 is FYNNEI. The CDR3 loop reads CASSVGWNTEAFF. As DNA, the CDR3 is TGTGCCAGCAGTGTAGGGTGGAACACTGAAGCTTTCTTT.

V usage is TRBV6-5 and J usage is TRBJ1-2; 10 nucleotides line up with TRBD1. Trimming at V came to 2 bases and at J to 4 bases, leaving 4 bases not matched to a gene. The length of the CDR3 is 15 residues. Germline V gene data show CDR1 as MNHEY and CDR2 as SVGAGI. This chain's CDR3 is CASSYIRDRGYGYTF. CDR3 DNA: TGTGCCAGCAGTTACATCCGGGACAGGGGCTATGGCTACACCTTC.

In DNA form, the CDR3 reads TGTGCCAGCAGCTACGGACAGGGTGACTATGGCTACACCTTC. It yields the protein CASSYGQGDYGYTF. The chain employs TRBV7-8 and TRBJ1-2; 8 bases map to TRBD1. V dropped 4 bases and J dropped 3; count of bases not matched to a gene: 4. This CDR3 has 14 amino acids. Per the germline V gene, CDR1 is SGHVS and CDR2 is FQNEAQ.

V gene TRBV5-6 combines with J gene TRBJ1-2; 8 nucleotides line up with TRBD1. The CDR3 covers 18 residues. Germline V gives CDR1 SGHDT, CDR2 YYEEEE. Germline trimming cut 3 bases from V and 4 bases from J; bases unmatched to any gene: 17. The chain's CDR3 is CASSWQTPLHRGIYGYTF. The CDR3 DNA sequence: TGTGCCAGCAGCTGGCAAACCCCCCTACACAGGGGGATCTATGGCTACACCTTC.

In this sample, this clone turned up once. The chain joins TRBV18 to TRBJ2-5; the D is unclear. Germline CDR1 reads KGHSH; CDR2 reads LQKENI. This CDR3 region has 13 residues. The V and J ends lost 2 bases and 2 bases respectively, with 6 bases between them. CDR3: CASSPTPQETQYF. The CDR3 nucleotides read TGTGCCAGCTCACCAACCCCTCAAGAGACCCAGTACTTC.

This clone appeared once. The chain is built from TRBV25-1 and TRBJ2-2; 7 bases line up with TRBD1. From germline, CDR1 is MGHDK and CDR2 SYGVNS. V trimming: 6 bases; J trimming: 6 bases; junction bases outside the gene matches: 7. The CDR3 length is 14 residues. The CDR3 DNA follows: TGTGCCAGCAGCGGGACAGTGTTGTCCGGGGAGCTGTTTTTT. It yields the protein CASSGTVLSGELFF. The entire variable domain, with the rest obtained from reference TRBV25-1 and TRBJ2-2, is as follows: EADIYQTPRYLVIGTGKKITLECSQTMGHDKMYWYQQDPGMELHLIHYSYGVNSTEKGDLSSESTVSRIRTEHFPLTLESARPSHTSQYLCASSGTVLSGELFFGEGSRLTVL.

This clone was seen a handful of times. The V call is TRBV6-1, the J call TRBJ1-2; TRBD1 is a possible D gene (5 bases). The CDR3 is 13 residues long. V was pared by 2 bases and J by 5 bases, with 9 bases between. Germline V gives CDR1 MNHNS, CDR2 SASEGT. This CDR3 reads CASSEYDSYGYTF. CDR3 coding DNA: TGTGCCAGCAGTGAATACGACAGTTATGGCTACACCTTC.

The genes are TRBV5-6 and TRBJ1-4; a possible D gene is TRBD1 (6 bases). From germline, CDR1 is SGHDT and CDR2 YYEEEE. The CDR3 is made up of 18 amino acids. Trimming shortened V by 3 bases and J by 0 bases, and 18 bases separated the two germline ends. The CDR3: CASSSNRVMGSTNEKLFF. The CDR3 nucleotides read TGTGCCAGCAGCTCAAACAGGGTAATGGGGTCAACTAATGAAAAACTGTTTTTT.

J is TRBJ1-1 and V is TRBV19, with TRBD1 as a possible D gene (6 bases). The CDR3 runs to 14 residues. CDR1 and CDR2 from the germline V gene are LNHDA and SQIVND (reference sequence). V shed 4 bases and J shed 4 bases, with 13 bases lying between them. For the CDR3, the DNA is TGTGCCAGTAGTACTCGACAGGACCCCACTGAAGCTTTCTTT. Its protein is CASSTRQDPTEAFF. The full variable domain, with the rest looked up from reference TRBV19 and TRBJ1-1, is DGGITQSPKYLFRKEGQNVTLSCEQNLNHDAMYWYRQDPGQGLRLIYYSQIVNDFQKGDIAEGYSVSREKKESFPLTVTSAQKNPTAFYLCASSTRQDPTEAFFGQGTRLTVV.

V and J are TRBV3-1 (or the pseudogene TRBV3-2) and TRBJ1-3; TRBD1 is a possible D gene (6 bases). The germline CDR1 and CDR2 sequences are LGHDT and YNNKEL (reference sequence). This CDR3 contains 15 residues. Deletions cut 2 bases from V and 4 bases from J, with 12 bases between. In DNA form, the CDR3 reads TGTGCCAGCAGCCAAACCGGGACACCCGGAAACACCATATATTTT. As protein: CASSQTGTPGNTIYF.

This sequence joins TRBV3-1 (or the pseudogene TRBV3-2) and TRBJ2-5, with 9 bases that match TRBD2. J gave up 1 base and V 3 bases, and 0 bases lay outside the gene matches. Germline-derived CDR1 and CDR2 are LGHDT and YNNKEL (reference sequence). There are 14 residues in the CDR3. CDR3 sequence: CASSQTSGQETQYF. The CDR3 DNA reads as TGTGCCAGCAGCCAGACTAGCGGCCAAGAGACCCAGTACTTC.